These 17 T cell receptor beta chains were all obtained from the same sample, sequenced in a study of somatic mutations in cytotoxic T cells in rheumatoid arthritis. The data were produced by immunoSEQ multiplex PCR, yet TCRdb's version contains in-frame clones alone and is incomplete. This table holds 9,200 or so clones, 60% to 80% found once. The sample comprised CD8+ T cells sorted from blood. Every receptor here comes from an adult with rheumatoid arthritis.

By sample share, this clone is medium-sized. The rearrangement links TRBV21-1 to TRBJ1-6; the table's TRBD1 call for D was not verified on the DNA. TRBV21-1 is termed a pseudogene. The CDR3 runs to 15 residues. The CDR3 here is CASSKGQVWGSPLHF. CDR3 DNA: TGTGCCAGCAGCAAAGGACAGGTCTGGGGTTCACCCCTCCACTTT.

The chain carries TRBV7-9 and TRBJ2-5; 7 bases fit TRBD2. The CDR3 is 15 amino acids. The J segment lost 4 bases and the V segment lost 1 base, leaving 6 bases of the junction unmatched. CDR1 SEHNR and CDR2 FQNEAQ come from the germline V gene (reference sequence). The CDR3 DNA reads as TGTGCCAGCAGCTTAGAACTAGCGATGGCAGAGACCCAGTACTTC. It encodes CASSLELAMAETQYF.

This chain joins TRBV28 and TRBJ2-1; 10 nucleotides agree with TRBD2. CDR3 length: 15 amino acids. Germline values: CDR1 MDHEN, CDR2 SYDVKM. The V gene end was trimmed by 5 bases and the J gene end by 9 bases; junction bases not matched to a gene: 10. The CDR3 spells CASSNLAPSGGEQFF. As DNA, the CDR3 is TGTGCCAGCAGTAACTTGGCGCCTAGCGGGGGTGAGCAGTTCTTC.

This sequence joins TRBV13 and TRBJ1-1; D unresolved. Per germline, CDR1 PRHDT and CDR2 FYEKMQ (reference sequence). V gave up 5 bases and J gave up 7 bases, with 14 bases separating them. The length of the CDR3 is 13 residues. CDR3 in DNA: TGTGCCAGCAGCCTAGCGGCAAGGTTTGAAGCTTTCTTT. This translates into CASSLAARFEAFF. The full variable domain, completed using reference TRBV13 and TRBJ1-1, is AAGVIQSPRHLIKEKRETATLKCYPIPRHDTVYWYQQGPGQDPQFLISFYEKMQSDKGSIPDRFSAQQFSDYHSELNMSSLELGDSALYFCASSLAARFEAFFGQGTRLTVV.

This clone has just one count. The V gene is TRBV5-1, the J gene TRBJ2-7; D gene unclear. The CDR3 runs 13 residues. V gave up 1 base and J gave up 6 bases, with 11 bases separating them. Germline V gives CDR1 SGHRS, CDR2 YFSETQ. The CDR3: CASSLTLYSEQYF. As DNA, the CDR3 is TGCGCCAGCAGCTTGACGCTTTACTCCGAGCAGTACTTC.

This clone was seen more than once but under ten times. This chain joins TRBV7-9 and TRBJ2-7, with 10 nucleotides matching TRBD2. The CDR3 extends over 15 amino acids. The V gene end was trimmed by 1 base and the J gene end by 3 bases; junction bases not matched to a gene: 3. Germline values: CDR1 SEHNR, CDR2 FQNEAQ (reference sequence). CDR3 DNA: TGTGCCAGCAGCTTAGTGGCTAGCGGGAGCTACGAGCAGTACTTC. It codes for CASSLVASGSYEQYF.

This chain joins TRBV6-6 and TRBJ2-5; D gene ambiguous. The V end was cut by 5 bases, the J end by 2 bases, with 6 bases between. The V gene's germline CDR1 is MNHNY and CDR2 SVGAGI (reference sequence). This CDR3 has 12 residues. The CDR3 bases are TGTGCCAGCAGTCCTCTTCAAGAGACCCAGTACTTC. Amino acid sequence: CASSPLQETQYF.

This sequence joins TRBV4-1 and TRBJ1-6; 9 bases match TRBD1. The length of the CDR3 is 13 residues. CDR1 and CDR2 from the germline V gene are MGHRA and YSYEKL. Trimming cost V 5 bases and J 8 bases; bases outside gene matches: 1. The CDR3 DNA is TGCGCCAGCAGCGGACAGGGGTATTCACCCCTCCACTTT. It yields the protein CASSGQGYSPLHF.

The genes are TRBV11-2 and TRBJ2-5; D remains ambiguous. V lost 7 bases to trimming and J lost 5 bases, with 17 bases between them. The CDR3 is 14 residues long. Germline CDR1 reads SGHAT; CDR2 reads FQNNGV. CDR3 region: CASTWQPRTETQYF. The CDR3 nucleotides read TGTGCCAGCACCTGGCAGCCCCGAACGGAGACCCAGTACTTC.

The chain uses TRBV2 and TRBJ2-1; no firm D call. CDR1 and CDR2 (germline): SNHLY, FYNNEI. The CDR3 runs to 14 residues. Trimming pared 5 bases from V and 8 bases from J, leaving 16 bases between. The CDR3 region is CASSTEPRVYEQFF. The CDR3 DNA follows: TGTGCCAGCAGTACTGAGCCCCGGGTATATGAGCAGTTCTTC.

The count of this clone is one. The CDR3 bases are TGTGCCAGCAGCTTTGGGACAGGGGGAAGCTATGGCTACACCTTC. Translation gives CASSFGTGGSYGYTF. The rearrangement links TRBV13 to TRBJ1-2; 11 nucleotides agree with TRBD1. The junction had 4 bases not matched to a gene; V was cut back by 3 bases and J by 4 bases. The CDR3 has 15 residues. Germline loops: CDR1 PRHDT, CDR2 FYEKMQ (reference sequence).

The CDR3 coding sequence is TGTGCCAGCAGCGAGGACCTGCGCACAGATACGCAGTATTTT. This encodes CASSEDLRTDTQYF. The chain has TRBV9 and TRBJ2-3; D unresolved. Germline CDR1 reads SGDLS; CDR2 reads YYNGEE. The ends were cut back, 3 bases at V and 1 base at J, with 9 bases in the middle. The CDR3 contains 14 residues.

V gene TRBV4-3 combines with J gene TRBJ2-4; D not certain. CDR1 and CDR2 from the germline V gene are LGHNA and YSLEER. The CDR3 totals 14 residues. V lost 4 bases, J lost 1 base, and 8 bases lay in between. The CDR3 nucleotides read TGCGCCAGCAGCCCTCGCTTGGCCAAAAACATTCAGTACTTC. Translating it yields CASSPRLAKNIQYF.

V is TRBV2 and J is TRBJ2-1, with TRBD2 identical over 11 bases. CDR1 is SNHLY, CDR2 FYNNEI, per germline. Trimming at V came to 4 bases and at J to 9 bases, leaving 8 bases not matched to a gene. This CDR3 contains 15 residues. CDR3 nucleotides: TGTGCCAGCAGTGGAAGACTAGCGGGGAATGGTGAGCAGTTCTTC. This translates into CASSGRLAGNGEQFF.

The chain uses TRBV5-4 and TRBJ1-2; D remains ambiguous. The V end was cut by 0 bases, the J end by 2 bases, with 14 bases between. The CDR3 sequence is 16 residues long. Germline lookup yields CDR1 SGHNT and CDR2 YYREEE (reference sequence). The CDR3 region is CASSLVLTQINYGYTF. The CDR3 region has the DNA TGTGCCAGCAGCTTGGTCCTAACACAGATCAACTATGGCTACACCTTC.

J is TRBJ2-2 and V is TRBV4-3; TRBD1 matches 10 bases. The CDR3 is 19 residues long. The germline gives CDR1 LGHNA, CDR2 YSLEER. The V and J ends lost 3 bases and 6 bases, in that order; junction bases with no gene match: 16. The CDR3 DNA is TGCGCCAGCAGCCACCCGGGGGGCTCCGGGACAGGGGAATCCGGGGAGCTGTTTTTT. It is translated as CASSHPGGSGTGESGELFF.

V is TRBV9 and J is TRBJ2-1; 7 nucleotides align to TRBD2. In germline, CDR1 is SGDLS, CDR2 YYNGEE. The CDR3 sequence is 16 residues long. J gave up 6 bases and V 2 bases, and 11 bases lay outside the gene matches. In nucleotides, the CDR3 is TGTGCCAGCAGCGTGGACCGGGACTATACTATCAATGAGCAGTTCTTC. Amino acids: CASSVDRDYTINEQFF. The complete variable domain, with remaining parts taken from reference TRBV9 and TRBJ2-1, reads DSGVTQTPKHLITATGQRVTLRCSPRSGDLSVYWYQQSLDQGLQFLIQYYNGEERAKGNILERFSAQQFPDLHSELNLSSLELGDSALYFCASSVDRDYTINEQFFGPGTRLTVL.